This T cell receptor (beta chain) came from a study of cytomegalovirus exposure and HLA in healthy donors. Study-wide results and caveats: CMV antigen specificity was confirmed in vitro for a few CMV-associated chains.

Turning to this clone: Its antigen remains unidentified.

Per the germline V gene, CDR1 is KGHSH and CDR2 is LQKENI. Deletions cut 3 bases from V and 4 bases from J, with 9 bases between. The length of the CDR3 is 14 residues. The PCR employed 60 Vbeta primers together with 13 Jbeta primers. Clones were read by immunoSEQ multiplex PCR, and TCRdb kept only the in-frame ones, dropping some. The table has around 90,000 clones, 62% seen once. This receptor was obtained from a woman aged 30 to 39 in good health and CMV-seropositive. The J gene is TRBJ2-2, the V gene TRBV18; D might be TRBD1 (5 bases). Sequenced: PBMCs. CDR3 residues: CASSPRQFTGELFF. CDR3 bases: TGTGCCAGCTCACCTCGACAGTTCACCGGGGAGCTGTTTTTT.